This note documents a single T cell receptor beta chain sequence. V was shortened by 3 bases and J by 4 bases, with 9 bases between the two germline ends. CDR3 length: 13 amino acids. Participants were placed into cohorts based on the clinical history they reported. All recovered Cohort 3 donors got two negative PCRs, got clearance, or saw symptom resolution. These data belong to a study of blood T cell repertoires in COVID-19. Study summary: The United States, Italy and Spain were the sources of the acute and convalescent COVID-19 samples. PBMCs, B-cell-depleted T cells, or T cells provided the cDNA or gDNA that made up the material.

Method: immunoSEQ multiplex PCR; TCRdb's copy keeps in-frame clones and lacks some. The sample includes around 480,000 clones, 87% of them seen just once. The sequence derives from a woman under 30 who had recovered from COVID-19. The sequenced material came from PBMCs or T cells enriched from blood (not recorded which). The chain joins TRBV12-3 or TRBV12-4 to TRBJ2-5; D call uncertain. CDR3 sequence reads: CASSLGSPETQYF. In nucleotides, the CDR3 is TGTGCCAGCAGTTTGGGCTCTCCAGAGACCCAGTACTTC.